Below, 25 T cell receptor beta chains from the same sample are listed, as sequenced in a study of blood T cell repertoires in COVID-19 (TCRdb year 2020). Libraries were prepared through the immunoSEQ multiplex PCR assay. In its TCRdb copy, this immuneACCESS table keeps in-frame sequences only and misses some clones. Where compared with another copy, unresolved V genes explain less than half of these, and the others have no known cause. This sample gives over 85,000 clones in total; roughly 92% of them show up just once. Approximately 2% of the sample comes from the top ten. The sequenced sample consisted of peripheral blood. All receptors derive from a woman aged 50 to 60 with COVID-19, enrolled during active disease.

The chain carries TRBV6-2 or TRBV6-3 and TRBJ2-1; 8 positions agree with TRBD2. J gave up 4 bases and V 0 bases, and 5 bases lay outside the gene matches. The germline CDR1 and CDR2 sequences are MNHEY and SVGEGT. This CDR3 has 16 amino acids. As DNA, the CDR3 is TGTGCCAGCAGTTACTCGGGCGGGGGGCGATACAATGAGCAGTTCTTC. Its protein is CASSYSGGGRYNEQFF.

This sequence joins TRBV11-2 and TRBJ2-5, with D perhaps TRBD1 (5 bases). The V gene lost 3 bases and the J gene lost 5 bases, with 13 bases spanning the gap. The CDR3 is 14 residues long. Germline V gene lookup returns CDR1 SGHAT and CDR2 FQNNGV. As DNA, the CDR3 is TGTGCCAGCAGCTTTGCAGGGATGCTGGAGACCCAGTACTTC. This translates into CASSFAGMLETQYF.

This sequence joins TRBV27 and TRBJ1-6; TRBD1 matches at 10 bases. The germline V gene has CDR1 MNHEY and CDR2 SMNVEV (reference sequence). The V gene end was trimmed by 3 bases and the J gene end by 10 bases; junction bases not matched to a gene: 12. This CDR3 spans 17 amino acids. DNA of the CDR3: TGTGCCAGCAGTTTCATCACCTCGGACAGGGGGAGGTCACCCCTCCACTTT. This encodes CASSFITSDRGRSPLHF.

This rearrangement joins TRBV5-1 to TRBJ2-1; 7 nucleotides align to TRBD1. The CDR3 length is 15 residues. Germline CDR1 is SGHRS and CDR2 is YFSETQ. The trim removed 7 bases at V and 7 bases at J, leaving 14 bases unmatched. The CDR3 nucleotides read TGCGCCAGCTTTCCGACAGGGCCCTCCGTAAATGAGCAGTTCTTC. Residues: CASFPTGPSVNEQFF.

The rearrangement links TRBV18 to TRBJ1-5, with 7 positions matching TRBD1. CDR3 length equals 15 residues. Germline CDR1 is KGHSH and CDR2 is LQKENI. Trimming cost V 3 bases and J 5 bases; bases outside gene matches: 7. CDR3 coding DNA: TGTGCCAGCTCACCGGAACAGGGGTGGGATCAGCCCCAGCATTTT. Protein: CASSPEQGWDQPQHF.

This clone was counted a few times. The rearrangement joins TRBV2 to TRBJ1-1, with 7 bases aligning to TRBD1. V lost 6 bases to trimming and J lost 3 bases; unmatched junction nucleotides: 4. This CDR3 region has 13 residues. The germline V gene has CDR1 SNHLY and CDR2 FYNNEI. Here the CDR3 DNA reads TGTGCCAGCAGGGGAGACAGGGACACTGAAGCTTTCTTT. This encodes CASRGDRDTEAFF.

This chain joins TRBV7-9 and TRBJ2-7, with D maybe TRBD1 (5 bases). This CDR3 is 14 amino acids long. Germline V gives CDR1 SEHNR, CDR2 FQNEAQ (reference sequence). Trimming cost V 2 bases and J 5 bases, with 13 bases left between them. The CDR3 nucleotides are TGTGCCAGCAGCTTATCTTGGACATCCCACGAGCAGTACTTC. It yields the protein CASSLSWTSHEQYF.

The CDR3 loop reads CASLSRVSNQPQHF. In DNA, the CDR3 is TGTGCCAGCCTAAGTCGGGTTAGCAATCAGCCCCAGCATTTT. This chain connects TRBV21-1 to TRBJ1-5. TRBV21-1 is a pseudogene segment. This CDR3 comprises 14 residues.

This clone was counted a single time. The chain is built from TRBV6-1 and TRBJ1-2; TRBD1 matches at 7 bases. CDR3 length: 14 amino acids. CDR1 MNHNS and CDR2 SASEGT come from the germline V gene. Germline trimming cut 3 bases from V and 5 bases from J; bases unmatched to any gene: 6. Written as DNA, the CDR3 is TGTGCCAGCAGTGAGGGACAGATGAGTTATGGCTACACCTTC. It translates to CASSEGQMSYGYTF.

V and J are TRBV19 and TRBJ2-3; D is possibly TRBD2 (6 bases). The CDR3 runs to 14 residues. Per the germline V gene, CDR1 is LNHDA and CDR2 is SQIVND (reference sequence). V dropped 3 bases and J dropped 5 bases, with 12 bases sitting between them. CDR3 sequence: CASSIRDSRDTQYF. CDR3 DNA sequence: TGTGCCAGTAGTATTCGGGACTCTCGAGATACGCAGTATTTT.

The chain couples TRBV5-1 to TRBJ1-1; D unresolved. This CDR3 spans 13 amino acids. The germline V gene has CDR1 SGHRS and CDR2 YFSETQ. Trimming removed 5 bases from V and 0 bases from J, with 8 bases in between. The CDR3 protein is CASREPMNTEAFF. CDR3 bases: TGCGCCAGCAGAGAGCCCATGAACACTGAAGCTTTCTTT.

The CDR3 protein is CASSYTSRLAGGPPYEQYF. The CDR3 nucleotides are TGTGCCAGCAGCTACACTTCTAGACTAGCGGGGGGGCCTCCCTACGAGCAGTACTTC. The rearrangement uses TRBV7-2 and TRBJ2-7; 14 bases align to TRBD2. CDR3 size: 19 residues. Trimming removed 4 bases from V and 2 bases from J; junction bases left unmatched: 13. Germline-derived CDR1 and CDR2 are SGHTA and FQGNSA.

The chain links TRBV6-2 or TRBV6-3 to TRBJ2-2, with 15 bases identical to TRBD2. This CDR3 contains 18 residues. Unmatched junction bases numbered 12, after V lost 6 bases and J lost 7 bases. Germline CDR1 MNHEY, CDR2 SVGEGT. The CDR3, as DNA: TGTGCCAGCAGCCCTTCCGGACTAGCGGGGGGGCCTGGCGGGGAGCTGTTTTTT. This translates into CASSPSGLAGGPGGELFF.

The genes are TRBV4-2 and TRBJ1-2; possible D gene TRBD1, 5 bases. Trimming cost V 5 bases and J 0 bases, with 10 bases left between them. This CDR3 is built from 14 residues. Germline CDR1 LGHNA, CDR2 YNFKEQ. CDR3 nucleotides: TGTGCCAGCAGCGCGGGGGGTACTAACTATGGCTACACCTTC. Translation: CASSAGGTNYGYTF.

This chain uses TRBV7-2 with TRBJ2-1, with no clear D. The CDR3 covers 11 residues. Germline loops: CDR1 SGHTA, CDR2 FQGNSA. Trimming cost V 1 base and J 9 bases, with 4 bases left between them. The CDR3 protein is CASSLGGEQFF. The CDR3, as DNA: TGTGCCAGCAGCTTAGGCGGTGAGCAGTTCTTC. Combining the CDR3 with reference TRBV7-2 and TRBJ2-1 gives the whole variable domain GAGVSQSPSNKVTEKGKDVELRCDPISGHTALYWYRQSLGQGLEFLIYFQGNSAPDKSGLPSDRFSAERTGGSVSTLTIQRTQQEDSAVYLCASSLGGEQFFGPGTRLTVL.

The chain is built from TRBV18 and TRBJ2-3; D remains unclear. V lost 4 bases, J lost 2 bases, and 10 bases lay in between. Germline CDR1 and CDR2: KGHSH and LQKENI. This CDR3 has 14 amino acids. The CDR3 region is CASSRNSLTDTQYF. The CDR3, as DNA: TGTGCCAGCTCACGTAATTCCCTCACAGATACGCAGTATTTT. Based on the CDR3 plus reference TRBV18 and TRBJ2-3, the full variable domain is NAGVMQNPRHLVRRRGQEARLRCSPMKGHSHVYWYRQLPEEGLKFMVYLQKENIIDESGMPKERFSAEFPKEGPSILRIQQVVRGDSAAYFCASSRNSLTDTQYFGPGTRLTVL.

The V and J genes are TRBV6-5 and TRBJ2-3, with D possibly TRBD2 on 5 matching bases. Deletions cut 5 bases from V and 2 bases from J, with 8 bases between. The CDR3 has 13 amino acids. CDR1 is MNHEY, CDR2 SVGAGI, per germline. This CDR3 is CASSTGYTDTQYF. The DNA for the CDR3 is TGTGCCAGCAGTACGGGGTACACAGATACGCAGTATTTT.

The rearrangement joins TRBV5-1 to TRBJ1-6, with 7 bases fitting TRBD1. This CDR3 region has 18 residues. Germline V gives CDR1 SGHRS, CDR2 YFSETQ. The junction had 13 bases not matched to a gene; V was cut back by 4 bases and J by 3 bases. The CDR3 loop reads CASSLLLLGTVYNSPLHF. In DNA, the CDR3 is TGCGCCAGCAGCCTGCTTTTATTGGGGACAGTCTATAATTCACCCCTCCACTTT.

This clone was counted a few times. This chain joins TRBV6-5 and TRBJ2-7, with 13 bases identical to TRBD2. With V trimmed by 5 bases and J by 5 bases, 3 bases remained unmatched. In germline, CDR1 is MNHEY, CDR2 SVGAGI. The CDR3 contains 14 residues. Here the CDR3 DNA reads TGTGCCAGCAGTAGGACTAGCGGGGGCAACGAGCAGTACGTC. Amino acid sequence: CASSRTSGGNEQYV.

The rearrangement joins TRBV10-2 to TRBJ2-7; D is unclear. CDR1 is WSHSY, CDR2 SAAADI, per germline. V dropped 5 bases and J dropped 6 bases, with 11 bases sitting between them. This CDR3 contains 12 residues. CDR3: CASSSPGSEQYF. The CDR3 DNA follows: TGCGCCAGCAGTTCCCCAGGCTCCGAGCAGTACTTC.

V and J are TRBV6-6 and TRBJ1-1; no reliable D call. V lost 6 bases, J lost 0 bases, and 11 bases lay in between. This CDR3 is 14 amino acids long. CDR1 is MNHNY, CDR2 SVGAGI, per germline (reference sequence). CDR3 in amino acids: CASRLQIMNTEAFF. The CDR3 bases are TGTGCCAGCAGGCTACAGATAATGAACACTGAAGCTTTCTTT.

The chain employs TRBV25-1 and TRBJ2-2, with a weak D call TRBD1 (5 bases). The CDR3 length is 15 residues. The germline V gene encodes CDR1 MGHDK and CDR2 SYGVNS. V was clipped by 4 bases and J by 4 bases, with 13 bases between them. The DNA for the CDR3 is TGTGCCAGCAGTGCCCTGGGGCTACTCACCGGGGAGCTGTTTTTT. Translating gives CASSALGLLTGELFF.

The count of this clone is one. This chain connects TRBV5-5 to TRBJ2-4, with 8 bases matching TRBD1. The CDR3 length is 13 residues. V lost 1 base, J lost 6 bases, and 0 bases stayed unmatched. CDR1 and CDR2 (germline): SGHKS, YYEKEE (reference sequence). The CDR3 DNA follows: TGTGCCAGCAGCTTGACAGGGGGAAACATTCAGTACTTC. Encoded protein: CASSLTGGNIQYF. The entire variable domain, with the rest obtained from reference TRBV5-5 and TRBJ2-4, is as follows: DAGVTQSPTHLIKTRGQQVTLRCSPISGHKSVSWYQQVLGQGPQFIFQYYEKEERGRGNFPDRFSARQFPNYSSELNVNALLLGDSALYLCASSLTGGNIQYFGAGTRLSVL.

V and J are TRBV9 and TRBJ1-2, with a tentative D call TRBD1 (6 bases). CDR1 is SGDLS, CDR2 YYNGEE, per germline. Between the trimmed V and J ends, which lost 0 bases and 7 bases, there was a span of 25 bases. This CDR3 is 18 amino acids long. CDR3 protein: CASSVGDGTLFVGIGYTF. The DNA for the CDR3 is TGTGCCAGCAGCGTAGGCGACGGGACACTTTTCGTGGGAATTGGCTACACCTTC.

CDR3 nucleotides: TGTGCCAGCAGCCAATGGGGGACTAGCGGGGGTAGCACAGATACGCAGTATTTT. This encodes CASSQWGTSGGSTDTQYF. This rearrangement joins TRBV4-2 to TRBJ2-3; TRBD2 matches 14 bases. The V and J ends lost 2 bases and 0 bases, in that order; junction bases with no gene match: 4. Per germline, CDR1 LGHNA and CDR2 YNFKEQ. This CDR3 is 18 amino acids long.